Listed here is a single T cell receptor beta chain. The sample originates from a study of identical twins. Among all donors, each was a healthy Caucasian. MiXCR was run by TCRdb on the 5' RACE reads, yielding one entry per CDR3 protein. The sample carries under 300,000 distinct CDR3 sequences, roughly 13% recorded once. This TCR was recovered from a woman aged 18-29 years in good health. Specimen: memory (CD45RO+) T cells sorted from blood.

Written as DNA, the CDR3 is TGCAGCGCTATGGGGGACCCAGATCAGCCCCAGCATTTT. It yields the protein CSAMGDPDQPQHF. V gene TRBV29-1 combines with J gene TRBJ1-5, with D possibly being TRBD1 (5 bases). Trimming removed 7 bases from V and 5 bases from J, with 15 bases in between. Germline CDR1 reads SQVTM; CDR2 reads ANQGSEA. The CDR3 is made up of 13 amino acids. Full variable domain (rest looked up from reference TRBV29-1 and TRBJ1-5): SAVISQKPSRDICQRGTSLTIQCQVDSQVTMMFWYRQQPGQSLTLIATANQGSEATYESGFVIDKFPISRPNLTFSTLTVSNMSPEDSSIYLCSAMGDPDQPQHFGDGTRLSIL.